This T cell receptor (beta chain) was recorded in a study of naive and memory T cell subsets. The germline V gene has CDR1 LNHDA and CDR2 SQIVND (reference sequence). CDR3 length: 15 residues. V was pared by 3 bases and J by 6 bases, with 16 bases between. Findings of the study overall: Over 95% of naive TCR sequences appeared only once, unlike memory subsets. Especially in CD8 cells, naive repertoires contained a few larger clonotypes, possibly CD45RA-re-expressing memory cells. Diversity fell and Gini index rose from naive through CM, EM, EMRA.

Both TRBC1 and TRBC2 were covered by a beta constant-region primer of two equimolar oligonucleotides. Ligated cDNA was amplified by four rounds of PCR with nested alpha and beta constant-region primers and SP2. An oligonucleotide with the SP2 primer and a 12-nucleotide UMI was ligated to the cDNA 3' end. TCRdb reprocessed the UMI-ligation and nested PCR reads with MiXCR, giving one entry per CDR3 protein. The table has about 150,000 distinct CDR3 sequences, 20% to 25% seen once. On this clonotype itself: Its antigen is undetermined.

Sequences were obtained from naive CD4+ T cells from blood. This sequence was found in a human donor in good health. The chain employs TRBV19 and TRBJ2-3, with D perhaps TRBD1 or TRBD2 (5 bases each). The CDR3, as DNA: TGTGCCAGTAGTATCTCACAGGACCCTAGCGATACGCAGTATTTT. This encodes CASSISQDPSDTQYF.